The T cell receptor beta chain described here comes from a study of blood T cells in healthy people across ages. PCR was performed a second time for roughly 6 to 12 cycles using a sample-barcoded 5' primer and a J-beta primer mix. Via MiXCR, TCRdb re-called the 5' RACE reads, giving one row per CDR3 protein. The sample lists hundreds of thousands of distinct CDR3 sequences, more than 20% occurring once. Isolated per sample were at least 6 million PBMCs. The CDR3 loop spans 15 amino acids. Germline CDR1 and CDR2: MNHEY and SVGAGI. Trimming removed 6 bases from V and 4 bases from J; junction bases left unmatched: 12. These same records also appear under a second study, on T cells of mothers and their children. In that study: Each child contributed several million TCR beta CDR3 reads, while each mother contributed over 8 million. Biologically related mothers and children overlapped slightly more than unrelated pairs, a non-significant difference.

The chain carries TRBV6-5 and TRBJ2-7, with 7 bases that match TRBD1. Material: blood. The receptor was isolated from a boy between 10 and 17 years old in good health. CDR3 sequence reads: CASRRDRDVTYEQYF. Here the CDR3 DNA reads TGTGCCAGCAGGAGAGACAGGGACGTTACTTACGAGCAGTACTTC.